Here is one TCR beta chain with its context. Use of 60 Vbeta and 13 Jbeta primers characterized the PCR. Original handling: Counted up in a later analysis, unique TCR beta chains came to about 80 million, with about 9.9 million shared. The repertoire was sequenced with immunoSEQ multiplex PCR; TCRdb's copy has only in-frame clones and lacks some. V, J and clone size are those of that table, while D and trimming were read from the DNA. The sample lists approximately 100,000 clones; approximately 76% were seen once. The data are from a study of cytomegalovirus exposure and HLA in healthy donors. The donors were healthy bone marrow donors. Per the germline V gene, CDR1 is SGHDT and CDR2 is YYEEEE. Trimming took off 3 bases at V and 4 bases at J, with 7 bases between the two ends. CDR3 size: 13 residues.

Sequencing used PBMCs. The chain is built from TRBV5-6 and TRBJ1-4; weak D call: TRBD1 (5 bases). The clonotype comes from a woman under 30 in good health and CMV-seropositive. CDR3 DNA sequence: TGTGCCAGCAGCTGGGGGGGTAATGAAAAACTGTTTTTT. The encoded protein is CASSWGGNEKLFF.